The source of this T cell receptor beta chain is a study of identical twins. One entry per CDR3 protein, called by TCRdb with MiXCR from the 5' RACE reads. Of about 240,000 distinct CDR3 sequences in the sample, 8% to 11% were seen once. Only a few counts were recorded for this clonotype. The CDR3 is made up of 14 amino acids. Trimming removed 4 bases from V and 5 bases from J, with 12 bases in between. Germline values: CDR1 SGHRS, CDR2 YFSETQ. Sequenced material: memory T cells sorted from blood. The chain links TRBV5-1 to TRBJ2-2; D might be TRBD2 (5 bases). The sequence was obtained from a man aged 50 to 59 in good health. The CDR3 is CASSIDGGTGELFF. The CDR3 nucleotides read TGCGCCAGCAGCATCGACGGCGGGACCGGGGAGCTGTTTTTT.